This TCR beta chain derives from a study of T cell responses to AZD1222 COVID-19 vaccine (dated by TCRdb to the early 2020s). About the study as a whole: AZD1222 recipients whose second dose came at about 4 weeks and those whose second dose came at about 12 weeks were combined into one group, since spike-specific TCR depth and breadth did not differ between the two schedules. A total of over 230 trial participants underwent TCR sequencing, of whom nearly 210 had received two doses of AZD1222 and approximately 25 had received two doses of the MenACWY control vaccine. Enrollment into the trials was organized by age into subgroups of 18-55, 56-69 and 70-plus years, and those subgroups contained around 150, 28 and 57 TCR-sequenced participants, respectively. On the study overall, not on this receptor specifically: Participants were mostly white British, with more females than males. The authors suggested clonal diversity may have been underestimated. Only five or six AZD1222 recipients were SARS-CoV-2 seropositive at baseline, limiting conclusions about previously exposed vaccinees. The 56-69-year group was small, and its depth increase did not reach significance, likely because of low power. After two AZD1222 doses, both the breadth and the depth of spike-specific TCRs were significantly higher than at day 0 and than in MenACWY recipients. No day 14 peak-response samples were available, so repertoires were characterized only after the peak T cell response. The vaccine-associated CD4 TCRs covered the entire spike protein, and the dominant responses fell in regions 160-218 and 743-854. Reportedly, almost half of the unique spike-specific TCRs recognized epitopes lying outside the regions that are mutated in the B.1.351 and B.1.1.7 variants.

The germline V gene yields SGHVS for CDR1 and FNYEAQ for CDR2. The CDR3 goes from the cysteine to the phenylalanine over 17 residues. Only the CDR3 DNA stays, 51 bases, in frame from base 1. V and J are trimmed by 5 bases and 6 bases, and the gene matches miss 18 bases of the junction. For this clone: There is no known antigen for this receptor. Base qualities are missing; no much larger clone stands one base away.

The sample's time point label is to be understood as: baseline before first vaccination. The vaccinee samples were drawn from two UK trials, COV001 and COV002, one of which was a single-blind randomized controlled phase 2/3 trial testing AZD1222 (ChAdOx1 nCoV-19) in healthy adults. For TCRbeta chain sequencing, PBMC samples from trial participants were taken at day 0 and at day 28 after the second dose. The CDR3 regions of human TCRbeta chains were analyzed by immunosequencing. The original pipeline was this. Repertoire TCRs were checked for matches against a reference library of SARS-CoV-2-specific TCRs that had been generated using the MIRA antigen-specificity platform. Breadth meant the fraction of unique TCRs that were SARS-CoV-2-associated, whereas depth meant the fraction of total T cells that were SARS-CoV-2-associated. Each spike-specific TCR was assigned to its reactive spike region and to a CD4 or CD8 class using the MIRA data. Log10-transformed breadth and depth values were compared by one-way ANOVA with Sidak's multiple comparisons tests. The table comes from immuneACCESS by way of TCRdb, which keeps in-frame sequences with V and J called. Part of the clones is missing from these tables; in studies checked, under half for an unresolved V gene and the rest for unknown reasons. V and J calls plus clone size are reproduced from that table; the DNA served to infer D and trimming. The sample table shows roughly 97,000 clones, and about 89% are seen once. The top ten hold just under 7.5% of the sample.

This TCR came from an adult in good health. The chain is encoded by TRBV7-6 joined to TRBJ2-7, with 8 bases matching TRBD2. Sequencing was performed on peripheral blood, taken on day 0 of AZD1222 vaccination. This receptor has the CDR3 CASSPRFTGGPLSEQYF. Read as DNA, the sequence is TGTGCCAGCAGCCCGAGATTTACGGGAGGGCCCCTATCCGAGCAGTACTTC.